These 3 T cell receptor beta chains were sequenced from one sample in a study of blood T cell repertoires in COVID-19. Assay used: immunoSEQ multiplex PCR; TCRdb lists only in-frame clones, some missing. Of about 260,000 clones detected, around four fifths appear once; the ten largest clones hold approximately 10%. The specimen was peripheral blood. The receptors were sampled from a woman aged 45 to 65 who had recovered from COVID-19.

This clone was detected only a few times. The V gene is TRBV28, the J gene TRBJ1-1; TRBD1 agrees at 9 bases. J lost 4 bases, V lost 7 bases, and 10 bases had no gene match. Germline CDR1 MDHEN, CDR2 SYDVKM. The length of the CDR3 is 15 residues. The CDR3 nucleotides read TGTGCCAGCATAACGGACAGGGGAGTCGGCACTGAAGCTTTCTTT. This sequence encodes CASITDRGVGTEAFF.

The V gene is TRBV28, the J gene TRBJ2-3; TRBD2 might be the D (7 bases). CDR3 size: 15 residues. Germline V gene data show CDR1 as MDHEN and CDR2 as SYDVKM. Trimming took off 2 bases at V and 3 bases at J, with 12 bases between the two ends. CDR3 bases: TGTGCCAGCAGTTTAAGGGGGGGCCGGACAGATACGCAGTATTTT. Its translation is CASSLRGGRTDTQYF.

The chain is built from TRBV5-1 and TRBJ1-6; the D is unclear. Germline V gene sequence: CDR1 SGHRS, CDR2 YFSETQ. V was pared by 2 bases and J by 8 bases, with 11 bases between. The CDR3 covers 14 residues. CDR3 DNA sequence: TGCGCCAGCAGCTTAGAAGGGAGGGATTCACCCCTCCACTTT. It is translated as CASSLEGRDSPLHF.